The 9 T cell receptor beta chains below were found in one sample sequenced in a study of control samples from healthy donors and cancer patients. Assay used: immunoSEQ multiplex PCR; TCRdb lists only in-frame clones, some missing. The sample has 150,000 to 180,000 clones; approximately 94% are singletons. Sequenced material: blood. These receptors all stem from a man aged 35 to 55 in good health.

The table lists this clone with a few counts. The chain is built from TRBV11-2 and TRBJ2-7, with TRBD1 matching 7 bases. The CDR3 has 15 residues. Trimming at V came to 0 bases and at J to 3 bases, leaving 5 bases not matched to a gene. Germline V gene lookup returns CDR1 SGHAT and CDR2 FQNNGV. The CDR3, as DNA: TGTGCCAGCAGCTTAGATGAGGGGGCGGGCTACGAGCAGTACTTC. Translating it yields CASSLDEGAGYEQYF. Looking up the rest from reference TRBV11-2 and TRBJ2-7 gives the full variable domain: EAGVAQSPRYKIIEKRQSVAFWCNPISGHATLYWYQQILGQGPKLLIQFQNNGVVDDSQLPKDRFSAERLKGVDSTLKIQPAKLEDSAVYLCASSLDEGAGYEQYFGPGTRLTVT.

J is TRBJ2-7 and V is TRBV11-2; possibly TRBD1 for D (5 bases). CDR1 is SGHAT, CDR2 FQNNGV, per germline. The CDR3 sequence is 13 residues long. Trimming removed 8 bases at V and 4 bases at J, with 15 bases between. CDR3 residues: CASQGLLFYEQYF. The CDR3 DNA sequence: TGTGCCAGCCAGGGTCTGCTTTTTTACGAGCAGTACTTC.

The rearrangement joins TRBV19 to TRBJ1-1; D not certain. CDR1 is LNHDA, CDR2 SQIVND, per germline (reference sequence). CDR3 length equals 14 residues. V lost 7 bases to trimming and J lost 5 bases, with 17 bases between them. CDR3 amino acids: CASNNDRVGTEAFF. The CDR3 bases are TGTGCCAGTAATAATGATCGGGTAGGTACTGAAGCTTTCTTT. The full variable domain, in which reference TRBV19 and TRBJ1-1 provide the parts outside the CDR3, is DGGITQSPKYLFRKEGQNVTLSCEQNLNHDAMYWYRQDPGQGLRLIYYSQIVNDFQKGDIAEGYSVSREKKESFPLTVTSAQKNPTAFYLCASNNDRVGTEAFFGQGTRLTVV.

V gene TRBV5-4 combines with J gene TRBJ2-5, with D tentatively TRBD1 (6 bases). Germline V CDR1 and CDR2: SGHNT, YYREEE (reference sequence). This CDR3 contains 15 residues. V was cut by 3 bases and J by 0 bases, with 12 bases left in between. DNA of the CDR3: TGTGCCAGCAGCTCACCCGACAGGAACCAAGAGACCCAGTACTTC. Protein product: CASSSPDRNQETQYF. The entire variable domain, with the rest obtained from reference TRBV5-4 and TRBJ2-5, is as follows: ETGVTQSPTHLIKTRGQQVTLRCSSQSGHNTVSWYQQALGQGPQFIFQYYREEENGRGNFPPRFSGLQFPNYSSELNVNALELDDSALYLCASSSPDRNQETQYFGPGTRLLVL.

The rearrangement joins TRBV6-5 to TRBJ2-7; 9 positions match TRBD2. Per the germline V gene, CDR1 is MNHEY and CDR2 is SVGAGI. J was trimmed by 0 bases and V by 7 bases; bases with no gene match: 4. The length of the CDR3 is 14 residues. The chain's CDR3 is CASTPRGGSYEQYF. In DNA form, the CDR3 reads TGTGCCAGCACGCCGCGGGGGGGCTCCTACGAGCAGTACTTC.

The CDR3 region is CASSLAGAINNEQFF. The CDR3 nucleotides read TGCGCCAGCAGCTTGGCCGGGGCGATTAACAATGAGCAGTTCTTC. V gene TRBV5-1 combines with J gene TRBJ2-1, with D perhaps TRBD1 or TRBD2 (5 bases each). CDR3 length: 15 amino acids. The V gene's germline CDR1 is SGHRS and CDR2 YFSETQ. V shed 0 bases and J shed 5 bases, with 12 bases lying between them.

The chain is built from TRBV23-1 and TRBJ1-1; 9 positions agree with TRBD1. TRBV23-1 is filed as an ORF, its function uncertain. CDR3 length: 14 amino acids. V dropped 6 bases and J dropped 7; count of bases not matched to a gene: 9. Written as DNA, the CDR3 is TGCGCCAGCAGCTCGGGACAGGGATGTAATGAAGCTTTCTTT. It codes for CASSSGQGCNEAFF.

V gene TRBV6-5 combines with J gene TRBJ1-2, with D perhaps matching TRBD1 (6 bases). The germline V gene encodes CDR1 MNHEY and CDR2 SVGAGI. This CDR3 region has 15 residues. Trimming removed 7 bases at V and 8 bases at J, with 23 bases between. The CDR3 sequence: CASTPRGGLRQGYTF. In nucleotides, the CDR3 is TGTGCCAGCACCCCCCGGGGGGGCCTGAGACAAGGCTACACCTTC.

The chain couples TRBV28 to TRBJ1-3; TRBD1 might be the D (5 bases). The V and J ends lost 5 bases and 0 bases respectively, with 20 bases between them. In germline, CDR1 is MDHEN, CDR2 SYDVKM. The CDR3 consists of 18 residues. CDR3 region: CASSTLMGEVFSGNTIYF. The CDR3 coding sequence is TGTGCCAGCAGTACCCTTATGGGGGAGGTTTTCTCTGGAAACACCATATATTTT. Drawing the rest from reference TRBV28 and TRBJ1-3, the complete variable domain is DVKVTQSSRYLVKRTGEKVFLECVQDMDHENMFWYRQDPGLGLRLIYFSYDVKMKEKGDIPEGYSVSREKKERFSLILESASTNQTSMYLCASSTLMGEVFSGNTIYFGEGSWLTVV.